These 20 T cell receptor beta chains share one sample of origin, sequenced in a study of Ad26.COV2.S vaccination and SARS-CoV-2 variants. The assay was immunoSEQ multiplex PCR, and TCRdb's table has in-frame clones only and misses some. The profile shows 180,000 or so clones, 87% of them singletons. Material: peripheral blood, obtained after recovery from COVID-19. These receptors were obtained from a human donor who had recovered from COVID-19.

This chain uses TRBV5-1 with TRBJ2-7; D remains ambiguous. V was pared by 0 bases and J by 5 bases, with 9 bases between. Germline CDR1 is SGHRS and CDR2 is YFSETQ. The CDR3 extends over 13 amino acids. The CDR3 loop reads CASSLGVTDEQYF. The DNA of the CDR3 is TGCGCCAGCAGCTTGGGAGTAACGGACGAGCAGTACTTC. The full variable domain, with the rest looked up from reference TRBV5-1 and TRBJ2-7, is KAGVTQTPRYLIKTRGQQVTLSCSPISGHRSVSWYQQTPGQGLQFLFEYFSETQRNKGNFPGRFSGRQFSNSRSEMNVSTLELGDSALYLCASSLGVTDEQYFGPGTRLTVT.

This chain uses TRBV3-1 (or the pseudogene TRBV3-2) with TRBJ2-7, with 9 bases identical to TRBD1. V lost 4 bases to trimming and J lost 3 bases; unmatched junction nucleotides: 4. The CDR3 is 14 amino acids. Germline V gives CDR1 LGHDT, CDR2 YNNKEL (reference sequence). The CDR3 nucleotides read TGTGCCAGCAGCCCGGGACAGGGCCACTACGAGCAGTACTTC. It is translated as CASSPGQGHYEQYF.

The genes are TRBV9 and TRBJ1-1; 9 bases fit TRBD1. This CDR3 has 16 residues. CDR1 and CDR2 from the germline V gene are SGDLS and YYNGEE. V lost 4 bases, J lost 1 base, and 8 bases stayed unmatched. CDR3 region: CASSLGTGRTNTEAFF. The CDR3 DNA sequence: TGTGCCAGCAGCCTCGGGACAGGGCGAACGAACACTGAAGCTTTCTTT.

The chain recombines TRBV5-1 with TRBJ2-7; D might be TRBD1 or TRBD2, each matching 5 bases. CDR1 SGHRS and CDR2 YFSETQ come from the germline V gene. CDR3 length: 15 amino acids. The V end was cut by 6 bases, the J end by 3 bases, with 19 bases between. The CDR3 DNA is TGCGCCAGCAACTTACTCCCCGGGACCCTCTACGAGCAGTACTTC. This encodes CASNLLPGTLYEQYF. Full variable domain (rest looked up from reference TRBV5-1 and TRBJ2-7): KAGVTQTPRYLIKTRGQQVTLSCSPISGHRSVSWYQQTPGQGLQFLFEYFSETQRNKGNFPGRFSGRQFSNSRSEMNVSTLELGDSALYLCASNLLPGTLYEQYFGPGTRLTVT.

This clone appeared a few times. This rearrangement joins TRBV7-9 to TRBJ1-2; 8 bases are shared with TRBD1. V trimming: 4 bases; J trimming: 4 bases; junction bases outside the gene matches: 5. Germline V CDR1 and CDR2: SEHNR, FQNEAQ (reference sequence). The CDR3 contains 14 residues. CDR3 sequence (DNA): TGTGCCAGCAGCTCCAGGGGGCAAGTCTATGGCTACACCTTC. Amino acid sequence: CASSSRGQVYGYTF.

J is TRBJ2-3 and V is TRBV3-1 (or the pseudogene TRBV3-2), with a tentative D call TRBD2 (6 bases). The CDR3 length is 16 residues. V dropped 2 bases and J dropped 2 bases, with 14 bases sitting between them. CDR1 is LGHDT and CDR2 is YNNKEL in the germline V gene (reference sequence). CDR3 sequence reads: CASSQWRDPSTDTQYF. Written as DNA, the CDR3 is TGTGCCAGCAGCCAATGGAGGGACCCGTCCACAGATACGCAGTATTTT.

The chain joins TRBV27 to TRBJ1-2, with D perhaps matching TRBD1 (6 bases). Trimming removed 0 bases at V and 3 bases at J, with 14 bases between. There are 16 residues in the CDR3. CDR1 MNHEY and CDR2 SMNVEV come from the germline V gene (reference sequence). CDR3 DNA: TGTGCCAGCAGTTTATCGGCAGGGGAGGTTCACTATGGCTACACCTTC. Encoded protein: CASSLSAGEVHYGYTF.

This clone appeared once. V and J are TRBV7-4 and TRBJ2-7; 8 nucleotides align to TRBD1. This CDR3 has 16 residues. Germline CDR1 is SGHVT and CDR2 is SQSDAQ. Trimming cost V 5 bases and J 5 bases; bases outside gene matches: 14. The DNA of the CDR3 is TGTGCCAGCAGCCACATTGCGGACAGGGAAGTCGACGAGCAGTACTTC. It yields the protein CASSHIADREVDEQYF.

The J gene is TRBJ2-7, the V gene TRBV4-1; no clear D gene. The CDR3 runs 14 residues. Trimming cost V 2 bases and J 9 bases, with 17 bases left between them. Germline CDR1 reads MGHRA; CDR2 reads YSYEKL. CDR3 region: CASSQSKIDGLQYF. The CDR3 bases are TGCGCCAGCAGCCAAAGTAAAATCGACGGGCTGCAGTACTTC.

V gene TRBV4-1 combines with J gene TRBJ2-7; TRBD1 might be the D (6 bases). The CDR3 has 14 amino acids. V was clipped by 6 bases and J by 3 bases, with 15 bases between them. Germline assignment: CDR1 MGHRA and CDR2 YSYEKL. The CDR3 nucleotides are TGCGCCAGCAGACCGGGGACATCCGTCTACGAGCAGTACTTC. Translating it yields CASRPGTSVYEQYF.

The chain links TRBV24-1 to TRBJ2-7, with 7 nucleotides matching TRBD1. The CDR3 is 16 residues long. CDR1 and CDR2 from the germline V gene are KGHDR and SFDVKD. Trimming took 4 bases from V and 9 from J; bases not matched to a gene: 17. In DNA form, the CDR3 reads TGTGCCACCAGTGACCCGGACAGGCCATCTGGGATCGGGCAGTACTTC. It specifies CATSDPDRPSGIGQYF.

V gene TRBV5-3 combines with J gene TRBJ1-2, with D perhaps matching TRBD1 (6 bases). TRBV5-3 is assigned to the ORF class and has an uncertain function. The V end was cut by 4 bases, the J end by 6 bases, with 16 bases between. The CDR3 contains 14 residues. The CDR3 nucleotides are TGTGCCAGAAGCCCCTCGCCAGGGGCGGATGGCTACACCTTC. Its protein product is CARSPSPGADGYTF.

The CDR3 is CASRSGGPNTGELFF. The CDR3 DNA is TGTGCCAGCAGATCCGGGGGGCCAAACACCGGGGAGCTGTTTTTT. The rearrangement uses TRBV11-1 and TRBJ2-2; weak D call: TRBD2 (7 bases). Germline CDR1 and CDR2: SGHAT and FQDESV (reference sequence). The CDR3 length is 15 residues. V was shortened by 6 bases and J by 2 bases, with 13 bases between the two germline ends.

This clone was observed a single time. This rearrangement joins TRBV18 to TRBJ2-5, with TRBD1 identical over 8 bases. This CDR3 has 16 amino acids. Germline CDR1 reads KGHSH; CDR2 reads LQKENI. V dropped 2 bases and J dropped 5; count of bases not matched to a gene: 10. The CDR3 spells CASSPEEDRVMETQYF. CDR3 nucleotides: TGTGCCAGCTCACCAGAGGAGGACAGGGTGATGGAGACCCAGTACTTC.

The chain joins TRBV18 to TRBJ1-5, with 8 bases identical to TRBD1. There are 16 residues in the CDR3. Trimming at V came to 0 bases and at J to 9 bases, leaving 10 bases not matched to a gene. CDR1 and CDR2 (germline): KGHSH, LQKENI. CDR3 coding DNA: TGTGCCAGCTCACCACCGGGACAGGCGCCCTTCGGGCCCCAGCATTTT. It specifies CASSPPGQAPFGPQHF.

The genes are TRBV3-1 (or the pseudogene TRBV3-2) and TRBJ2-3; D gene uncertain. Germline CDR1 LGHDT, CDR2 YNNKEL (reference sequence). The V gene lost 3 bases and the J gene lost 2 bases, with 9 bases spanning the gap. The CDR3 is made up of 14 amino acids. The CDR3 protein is CASSQEYSTDTQYF. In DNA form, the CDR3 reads TGTGCCAGCAGCCAGGAGTATTCCACAGATACGCAGTATTTT.

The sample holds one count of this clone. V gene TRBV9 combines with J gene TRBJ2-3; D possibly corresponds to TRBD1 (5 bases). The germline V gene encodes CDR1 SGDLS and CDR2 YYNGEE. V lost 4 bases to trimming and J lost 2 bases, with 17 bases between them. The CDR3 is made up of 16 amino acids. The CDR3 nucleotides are TGTGCCAGCAGCCCAGGGATACTCACTACCACAGATACGCAGTATTTT. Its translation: CASSPGILTTTDTQYF.

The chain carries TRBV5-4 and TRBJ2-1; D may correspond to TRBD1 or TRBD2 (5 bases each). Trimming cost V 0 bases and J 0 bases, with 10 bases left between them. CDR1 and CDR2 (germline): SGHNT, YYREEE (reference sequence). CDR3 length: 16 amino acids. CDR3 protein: CASSLGGRNSYNEQFF. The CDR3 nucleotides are TGTGCCAGCAGCTTGGGGGGACGGAACTCCTACAATGAGCAGTTCTTC. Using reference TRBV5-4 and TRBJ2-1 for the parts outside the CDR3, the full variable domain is ETGVTQSPTHLIKTRGQQVTLRCSSQSGHNTVSWYQQALGQGPQFIFQYYREEENGRGNFPPRFSGLQFPNYSSELNVNALELDDSALYLCASSLGGRNSYNEQFFGPGTRLTVL.

In DNA, the CDR3 is TGCGCCAGCAGTGAAGGTGCATGGGGAGCGGGAAATTACAATGAGCAGTTCTTC. Amino acids: CASSEGAWGAGNYNEQFF. The chain links TRBV10-1 to TRBJ2-1; 7 nucleotides line up with TRBD2. The junction had 15 bases not matched to a gene; V was cut back by 3 bases and J by 4 bases. The length of the CDR3 is 18 residues. Per germline, CDR1 WNHNN and CDR2 SYGVQD (reference sequence).

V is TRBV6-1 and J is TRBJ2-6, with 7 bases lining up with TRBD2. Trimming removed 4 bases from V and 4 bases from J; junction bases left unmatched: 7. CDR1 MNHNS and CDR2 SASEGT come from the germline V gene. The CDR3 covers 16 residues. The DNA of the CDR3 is TGTGCCAGCAGTGTTCTACTAGCGAGAGGGGCCAACGTCCTGACTTTC. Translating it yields CASSVLLARGANVLTF.